This T cell receptor beta chain was found in a study of regulatory T cells in long-lasting Graves disease. Combining iRepertoire HTBI primers with Arm-PCR of CDR3 regions, the authors built TCR beta libraries. TCRdb analysed the multiplex PCR reads with MiXCR anew, one entry per CDR3 protein. The sample shows about 540,000 distinct CDR3 sequences, roughly 13% of them seen only once. The sample holds many counts of this clonotype. As to time point: newly diagnosed GD, antithyroid drugs for less than 3 months. PBMC RNA was the source of the TCR library. Germline values: CDR1 SGHAT, CDR2 FQDESV (reference sequence). V lost 3 bases, J lost 3 bases, and 9 bases lay in between. CDR3 length: 13 residues. This sample was also put to use in a study of T cells in Graves' hyperthyroidism and ophthalmopathy. From that paper: In making diagnoses, clinical symptoms, serum thyroxine and TRAb, thyroid ultrasound and orbital computed tomography were all used. Blood also contained most expanded thyroid clonotypes above 0.001.

This TCR derives from a man in his thirties or forties with Graves disease. The chain employs TRBV11-1 and TRBJ2-7, with a possible D match to TRBD1 (6 bases). The input for sequencing was peripheral blood mononuclear cells (PBMCs), taken at new diagnosis, from a patient treated with antithyroid drugs. The CDR3 region is CASSLPGDYEQYF. DNA of the CDR3: TGTGCCAGCAGCTTGCCAGGGGACTACGAGCAGTACTTC.